Listed below are T cell receptor beta chains from one sample, sequenced in a study of cytomegalovirus exposure and HLA in healthy donors. Method: immunoSEQ multiplex PCR; TCRdb's copy keeps in-frame clones and lacks some. This table holds 190,000 or so clones, roughly 84% found once. Sequenced sample: PBMCs. Every receptor here comes from a woman aged 18-29 years in good health and CMV-seropositive. CDR3s include the opening cysteine and the closing phenylalanine or tryptophan. The D gene is left open where the match is weak. A clone size is listed for some rows: how often the clone was seen (once, few, many), or a class if it is expanded.

NA	NA	TRBV4-1	TRBJ1-5	CASGKTDSSQPQHF	TGCGCCAGCGGAAAAACAGATTCGAGCCAGCCCCAGCATTTT
few	TRBD1	TRBV18	TRBJ1-2	CASSLGTEYGYTF	TGTGCCAGCTCCCTCGGGACAGAGTATGGCTACACCTTC
NA	NA	TRBV27	TRBJ2-3	CASSSGGWPAQYF	TGTGCCAGCAGCTCCGGGGGATGGCCAGCGCAGTATTTT
NA	TRBD2	TRBV29-1	TRBJ2-1	CSVVPLSGGVEQFF	TGCAGCGTTGTACCTTTGAGCGGGGGGGTTGAGCAGTTCTTC
NA	NA	TRBV5-6	TRBJ1-2	CASSPRDTAGGYTF	TGTGCCAGCAGCCCCCGGGACACCGCCGGGGGCTACACCTTC
NA	TRBD2	TRBV15	TRBJ2-5	CATSKPTSDQETQYF	TGTGCCACCAGCAAACCGACTAGCGATCAAGAGACCCAGTACTTC
NA	NA	TRBV5-5	TRBJ2-4	CASSGGTAAKNIQYF	TGTGCCAGCAGCGGAGGGACGGCGGCCAAAAACATTCAGTACTTC
once	NA	TRBV6-1	TRBJ1-6	CASGQANSPLHF	TGTGCCAGCGGACAAGCTAATTCACCCCTCCACTTT
NA	TRBD1	TRBV2	TRBJ2-5	CASSGPGTGKGTQYF	TGTGCCAGCAGTGGGCCCGGGACAGGGAAAGGGACCCAGTACTTC
NA	NA	TRBV5-4	TRBJ2-2	CASKAAGELFF	TGTGCCAGTAAGGCGGCCGGGGAGCTGTTTTTT
NA	NA	TRBV5-1	TRBJ2-5	CASSLGGYQETQYF	TGCGCCAGCAGCTTGGGCGGGTACCAAGAGACCCAGTACTTC
NA	TRBD1	TRBV11-2	TRBJ2-2	CASRPTGGSGELFF	TGTGCCAGCAGACCGACAGGGGGCTCCGGGGAGCTGTTTTTT
NA	NA	TRBV9	TRBJ1-2	CASSVEAGATYGYTF	TGTGCCAGCAGCGTAGAGGCAGGGGCTACCTATGGCTACACCTTC
NA	TRBD2	TRBV7-2	TRBJ2-7	CASSPIAGGPGYF	TGTGCCAGCAGCCCGATAGCGGGGGGCCCCGGTTACTTC
NA	NA	TRBV7-9	TRBJ1-2	CASSLPGGARGYTF	TGTGCCAGCAGCCTACCTGGGGGGGCCAGGGGCTACACCTTC
NA	NA	TRBV6-6	TRBJ1-4	CASSLREGFNNEKLFF	TGTGCCAGCAGCCTCAGGGAAGGGTTTAATAATGAAAAACTGTTTTTT
NA	NA	TRBV27	TRBJ2-7	CASSWGLDYEQYF	TGTGCCAGCAGTTGGGGACTCGACTACGAGCAGTACTTC
NA	NA	TRBV2	TRBJ1-2	CASKQSGYGYTF	TGTGCCAGCAAGCAAAGCGGCTATGGCTACACCTTC
NA	TRBD1	TRBV6-1	TRBJ2-7	CASIKDRVSYEQYF	TGTGCCAGCATTAAGGACAGGGTCTCCTACGAGCAGTACTTC
NA	NA	TRBV5-1	TRBJ1-1	CASSPGTRQFEAFF	TGCGCCAGCAGCCCTGGAACCCGACAGTTTGAAGCTTTCTTT
NA	NA	TRBV5-6	TRBJ2-1	CASSLAGSYNEQFF	TGTGCCAGCAGCTTGGCGGGTTCCTACAATGAGCAGTTCTTC
NA	TRBD1	TRBV6-6	TRBJ1-5	CASSYTGGPQHF	TGTGCCAGCAGTTACACAGGGGGCCCCCAGCATTTT
NA	NA	TRBV10-3	TRBJ2-7	CAISESQGSLYGQYF	TGTGCCATCAGTGAGTCCCAGGGAAGTCTCTACGGGCAGTACTTC
few	NA	TRBV6-1	TRBJ1-6	CASSSSYNSPLHF	TGTGCCAGCAGTTCCAGTTATAATTCACCCCTCCACTTT
NA	NA	TRBV10-3	TRBJ2-2	CAISAGVQNTGELFF	TGTGCCATCAGTGCGGGGGTCCAGAACACCGGGGAGCTGTTTTTT
once	NA	TRBV6-6	TRBJ1-4	CASFRGKLFF	TGTGCCAGCTTTCGGGGTAAACTGTTTTTT
NA	TRBD1	TRBV4-3	TRBJ1-4	CASSQVPDRVNEKLFF	TGCGCCAGCAGCCAAGTCCCTGACAGGGTAAATGAAAAACTGTTTTTT
NA	NA	TRBV19	TRBJ1-2	CASMRTNYGYTF	TGTGCCAGTATGCGGACTAACTATGGCTACACCTTC
NA	NA	TRBV20-1	TRBJ2-1	CSARGANEQFF	TGCAGTGCGAGAGGGGCGAATGAGCAGTTCTTC
NA	NA	TRBV11-2	TRBJ1-2	CASSLSDLRINYGYTF	TGTGCCAGCAGCTTATCTGATCTGAGGATTAACTATGGCTACACCTTC
NA	TRBD1	TRBV5-1	TRBJ2-5	CASSLVGRGLETQYF	TGCGCCAGCAGCTTGGTCGGCAGGGGGCTAGAGACCCAGTACTTC
NA	NA	TRBV20-1	TRBJ2-7	CSASGPGEQYF	TGCAGTGCTAGCGGCCCGGGCGAGCAGTACTTC
NA	NA	TRBV29-1	TRBJ1-2	CSVGRASYGYTF	TGCAGCGTTGGTCGAGCATCCTATGGCTACACCTTC
NA	NA	TRBV6-4	TRBJ2-7	CASSDARSGECEQYF	TGTGCCAGCAGTGACGCCCGCTCCGGAGAGTGTGAGCAGTACTTC
NA	NA	TRBV27	TRBJ1-2	CASSLRSGSGLGYTF	TGTGCCAGCAGTTTAAGGTCTGGGTCCGGACTGGGCTACACCTTC
NA	TRBD1	TRBV27	TRBJ1-4	CASSLSYNSNRGNNEKLFF	TGTGCCAGCAGTTTGTCATATAATTCAAACAGGGGGAATAATGAAAAACTGTTTTTT
NA	NA	TRBV27	TRBJ2-7	CASSEGDPSYEQYF	TGTGCCAGCAGTGAGGGGGACCCCTCCTACGAGCAGTACTTC
NA	TRBD1	TRBV9	TRBJ2-7	CASSGGGQNYEQYF	TGTGCCAGCAGCGGAGGGGGACAGAACTACGAGCAGTACTTC
NA	TRBD2	TRBV2	TRBJ2-3	CASIGLAGSNTQYF	TGTGCCAGCATCGGACTAGCGGGGTCTAATACGCAGTATTTT
once	TRBD2	TRBV4-3	TRBJ2-1	CASSQDGTSGYNEQFF	TGCGCCAGCAGCCAAGACGGGACTAGCGGTTACAATGAGCAGTTCTTC
NA	NA	TRBV7-2	TRBJ1-1	CASSLEHGALNTEAFF	TGTGCCAGCAGCTTAGAGCATGGGGCCTTGAACACTGAAGCTTTCTTT
NA	NA	TRBV4-2	TRBJ2-7	CASSLERGNSYEQYF	TGTGCCAGCAGTTTGGAAAGAGGAAACTCCTACGAGCAGTACTTC
once	TRBD1	TRBV14	TRBJ2-7	CASSQRDRGIGEQYF	TGTGCCAGCAGCCAACGGGACAGGGGGATTGGGGAGCAGTACTTC
NA	NA	TRBV15	TRBJ2-4	CATSRDVLVGDIQYF	TGTGCCACCAGCAGAGATGTACTGGTCGGAGACATTCAGTACTTC